The clone carrying this T cell receptor beta chain was recorded a few times. As yet, its antigen is unknown. These data belong to a study of Ad26.COV2.S vaccination and SARS-CoV-2 variants. For the study at large: This donor came from the COV1001 trial of Ad26.COV2.S.

TCRdb's table, derived via immunoSEQ multiplex PCR, lists solely in-frame clones and lacks some. The table has 200,000 to 300,000 clones, roughly 90% seen once. Treatment denoted: roughly 20 received Ad26.COV2.S at low or high dose, single or two shots; several received placebo; per-sample allocation not given. The samples date from day 63 after the first vaccine or placebo injection. V lost 7 bases and J lost 2; bases outside the gene matches: 7. The CDR3 covers 14 residues. Germline V gene lookup returns CDR1 MNHEY and CDR2 SMNVEV (reference sequence). General study points: It is possible that the TCR breadth and depth analyses underestimated the total T cell responses. Non-spike TCR breadth showed similarity between vaccine and placebo recipients.

The V and J genes are TRBV27 and TRBJ2-7, with TRBD1 identical over 8 bases. The receptor was derived from a person between 18 and 65 years old who received the Ad26.COV2.S COVID-19 vaccine or a placebo. Sequencing was performed on peripheral blood, taken in a trial of Ad26.COV2.S vaccine versus placebo. The CDR3 region has the DNA TGTGCCAGCACCGAGGACAGGGAGCCCTACGAGCAGTACTTC. It translates to CASTEDREPYEQYF.